The T cell receptor (beta chain) described here comes from a study of T cells after yellow fever vaccination (dated by TCRdb to between 2018 and 2021). Background for the entire study: The SMART-Seq v4 Ultra Low Input RNA kit was used to prepare libraries from fractions with low cell numbers. To track T-cell clones before and after primary and booster YFV17D yellow fever vaccination, bulk TCR alpha and beta repertoires were sequenced longitudinally. Two healthy male donors, one aged 18 to 30 and one aged 30 to 40 years, were included in the cohort. Blood was collected at multiple timepoints before and after primary and secondary immunization, and bulk PBMC replicates and cell subsets were isolated. Here is what the overall study found, with its caveats: The secondary T-cell response was weaker than the primary response but faster, peaking on day 5 instead of day 15. Most clones expanded after primary vaccination (around 96% of CD4 and 88% of CD8) were re-detected after the booster, suggesting that broad memory maintenance occurred. A small share of clonotypes was detected in both CD4 and CD8 compartments, with the overlap likely arising from convergent recombination. FACS-sorted repertoires could contain abundant contaminating clonotypes from the bulk population, so computational filtering was required. Because only a couple of donors were included in the study, the extent to which the findings can be generalized is limited.

The treatment or condition label of this sample denotes: live attenuated yellow fever vaccine strain. At each blood-draw timepoint, two biological replicates of bulk PBMCs were obtained. A standard Ficoll-Paque protocol was used to isolate PBMCs from peripheral blood. RNA was extracted with TriZol from bulk PBMCs, CD4 and CD8 fractions, and dextramer-positive and dextramer-negative fractions. There are many counts of this clonotype. The antigen it recognizes is unknown. Base qualities were left out, and no much larger clone turns up one base away. TCR cDNA was made using 5'RACE template switching, a step that added a universal primer site and unique molecular identifiers. Priming of cDNA synthesis was performed from both the TCR alpha and TCR beta constant segments. Two PCR steps were used to amplify libraries, with sample barcodes and sequencing adapters being added in the second step. Sequencing of libraries was performed on Illumina HiSeq 2500 (2x100 bp) or NovaSeq (2x150 bp). Per the original workflow: MIGEC was used to demultiplex reads and collapse the reads into UMI consensus sequences, and MiXCR was used for V(D)J alignment. Vaccine-responding clonotypes were defined with edgeR using replicate PBMC samples, requiring FDR below 0.01 and a log2 fold change above 5 up to day 15. Each bulk clonotype received a CD4 or CD8 identity based on whether the sequenced CD4 or CD8 repertoire contained that clonotype at higher abundance. TCRdb passed the public sequencing reads through fastp at Q25 and MiXCR, retaining productive beta sequences. Rows matching on CDR3 protein sequence are summarized as one entry with the most common DNA and genes. The V and J calls and clone size come from TCRdb's table, not from the authors' own analysis. The sample table holds around 590,000 distinct CDR3 sequences, of which approximately 13% were seen once. The ten largest clones capture about 15% of the sample.

The cysteine opens and the phenylalanine closes a CDR3 of 11 amino acids. The only DNA kept is the CDR3, 33 bases in frame from the first base. The junction carries 4 bases between V and J, which are trimmed by 0 bases and 7 bases respectively. For CDR1 and CDR2, the germline V gene (reference sequence) lists LNHNV and YYDKDF. This receptor was obtained from a man aged 30 to 39 who received the YFV17D yellow fever vaccine. The specimen was PBMCs, collected on the day of the yellow fever booster vaccination. The sequence joins TRBV15 to TRBJ2-7; the D segment cannot be called with confidence. CDR3 sequence: CATSREGEQYF. The nucleotide sequence reads TGTGCCACCAGCAGAGAAGGTGAGCAGTACTTC.